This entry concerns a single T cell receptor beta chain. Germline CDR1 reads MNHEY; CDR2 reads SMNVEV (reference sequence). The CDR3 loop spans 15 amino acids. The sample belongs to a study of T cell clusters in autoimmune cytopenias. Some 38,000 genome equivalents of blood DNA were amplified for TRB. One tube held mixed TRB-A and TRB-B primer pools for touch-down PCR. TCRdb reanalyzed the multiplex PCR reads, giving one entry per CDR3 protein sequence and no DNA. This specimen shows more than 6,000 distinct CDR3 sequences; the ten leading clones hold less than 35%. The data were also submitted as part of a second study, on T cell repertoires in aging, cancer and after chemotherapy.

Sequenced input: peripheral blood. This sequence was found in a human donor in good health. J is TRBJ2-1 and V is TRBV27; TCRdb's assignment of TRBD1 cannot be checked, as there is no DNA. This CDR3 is CASSLSRSDRGGQFF.